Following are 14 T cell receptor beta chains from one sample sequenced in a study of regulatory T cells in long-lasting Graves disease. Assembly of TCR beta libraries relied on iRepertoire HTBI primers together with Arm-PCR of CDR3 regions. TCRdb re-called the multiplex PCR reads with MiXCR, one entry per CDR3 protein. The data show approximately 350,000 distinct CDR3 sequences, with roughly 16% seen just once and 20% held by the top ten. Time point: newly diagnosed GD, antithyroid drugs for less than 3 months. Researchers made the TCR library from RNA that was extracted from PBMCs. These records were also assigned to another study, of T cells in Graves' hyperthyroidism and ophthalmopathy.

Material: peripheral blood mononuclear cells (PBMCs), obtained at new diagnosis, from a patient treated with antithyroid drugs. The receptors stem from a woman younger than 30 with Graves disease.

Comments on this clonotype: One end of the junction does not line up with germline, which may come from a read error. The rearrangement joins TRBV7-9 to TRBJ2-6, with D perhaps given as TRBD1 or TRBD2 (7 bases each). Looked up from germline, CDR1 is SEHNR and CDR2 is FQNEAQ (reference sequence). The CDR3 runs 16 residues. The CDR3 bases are TGTGCCAGCAGCTCGACCGACAGGGCGGGGGCCGACGTCCTGACTTTC. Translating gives CASSSTDRAGADVLTF.

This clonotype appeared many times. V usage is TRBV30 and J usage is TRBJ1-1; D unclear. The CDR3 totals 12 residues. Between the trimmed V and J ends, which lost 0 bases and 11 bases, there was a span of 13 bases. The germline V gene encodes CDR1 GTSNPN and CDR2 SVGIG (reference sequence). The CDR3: CAWSVAGISAFF. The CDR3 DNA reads TGTGCCTGGAGTGTAGCTGGGATCAGCGCTTTCTTT.

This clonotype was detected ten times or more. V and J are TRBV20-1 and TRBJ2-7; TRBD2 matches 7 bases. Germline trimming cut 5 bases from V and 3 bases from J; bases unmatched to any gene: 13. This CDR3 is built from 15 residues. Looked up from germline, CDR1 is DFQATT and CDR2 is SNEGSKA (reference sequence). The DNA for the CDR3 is TGCAGTGCTGCCCCAGGGAGGGAGAGGATCTACGAGCAGTACTTC. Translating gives CSAAPGRERIYEQYF.

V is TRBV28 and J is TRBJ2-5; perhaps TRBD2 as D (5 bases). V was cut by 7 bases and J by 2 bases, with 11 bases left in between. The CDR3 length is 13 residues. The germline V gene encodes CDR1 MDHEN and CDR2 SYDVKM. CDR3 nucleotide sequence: TGTGCCAGCAAGACGGGAATACAAGAGACCCAGTACTTC. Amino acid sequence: CASKTGIQETQYF.

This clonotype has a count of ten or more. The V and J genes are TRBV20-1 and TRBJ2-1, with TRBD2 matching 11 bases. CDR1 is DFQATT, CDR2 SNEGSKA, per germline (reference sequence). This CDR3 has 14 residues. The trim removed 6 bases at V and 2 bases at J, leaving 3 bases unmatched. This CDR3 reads CSAKGLAAYNEQFF. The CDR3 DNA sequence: TGCAGTGCAAAGGGACTAGCGGCCTACAATGAGCAGTTCTTC.

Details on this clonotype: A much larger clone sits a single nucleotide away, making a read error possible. The CDR3 bases are TGTGCCATCCGTGGGGCGAGGAAATCCACCGGGGAGCTGTTTTTT. This gives the protein CAIRGARKSTGELFF. The rearrangement links TRBV10-3 to TRBJ2-2; D may be TRBD1 (5 bases). The CDR3 is 15 residues long. CDR1 is ENHRY and CDR2 is SYGVKD in the germline V gene. The V gene lost 8 bases and the J gene lost 4 bases, with 17 bases spanning the gap.

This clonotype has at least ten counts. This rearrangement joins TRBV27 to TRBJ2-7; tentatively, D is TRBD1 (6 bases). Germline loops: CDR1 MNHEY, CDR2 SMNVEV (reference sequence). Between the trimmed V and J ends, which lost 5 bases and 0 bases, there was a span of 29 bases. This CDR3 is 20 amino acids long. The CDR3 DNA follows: TGTGCCAGCAGTCTAACCAAGACCATAACCGGGACAATTATCTCCTACGAGCAGTACTTC. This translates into CASSLTKTITGTIISYEQYF.

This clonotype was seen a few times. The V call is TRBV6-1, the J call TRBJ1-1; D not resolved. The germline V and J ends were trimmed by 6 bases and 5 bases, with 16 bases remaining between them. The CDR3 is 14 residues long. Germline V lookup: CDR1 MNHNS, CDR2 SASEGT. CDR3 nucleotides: TGTGCCAGCAGGGACCGCCCCCCGGGGACTGAAGCTTTCTTT. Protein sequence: CASRDRPPGTEAFF.

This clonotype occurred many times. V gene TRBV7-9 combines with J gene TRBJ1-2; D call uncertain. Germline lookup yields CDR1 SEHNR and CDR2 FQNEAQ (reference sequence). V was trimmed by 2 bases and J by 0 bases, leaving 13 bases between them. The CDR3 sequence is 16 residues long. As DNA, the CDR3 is TGTGCCAGCAGCTTACGCCAGGCATCAGCTAACTATGGCTACACCTTC. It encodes CASSLRQASANYGYTF.

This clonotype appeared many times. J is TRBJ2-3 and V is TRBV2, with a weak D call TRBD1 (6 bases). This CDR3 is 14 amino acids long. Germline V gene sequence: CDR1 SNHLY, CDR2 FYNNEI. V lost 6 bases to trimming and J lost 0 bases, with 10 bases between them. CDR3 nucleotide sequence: TGTGCCAGCAGGCTCAGGGGTAGCACAGATACGCAGTATTTT. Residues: CASRLRGSTDTQYF.

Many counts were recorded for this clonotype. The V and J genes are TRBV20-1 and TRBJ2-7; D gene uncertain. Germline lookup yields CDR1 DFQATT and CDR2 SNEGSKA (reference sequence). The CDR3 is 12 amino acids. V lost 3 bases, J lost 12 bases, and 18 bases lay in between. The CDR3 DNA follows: TGCAGTGCTAGCCCCCCGGCAAGTCAGACGTACTTC. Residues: CSASPPASQTYF.

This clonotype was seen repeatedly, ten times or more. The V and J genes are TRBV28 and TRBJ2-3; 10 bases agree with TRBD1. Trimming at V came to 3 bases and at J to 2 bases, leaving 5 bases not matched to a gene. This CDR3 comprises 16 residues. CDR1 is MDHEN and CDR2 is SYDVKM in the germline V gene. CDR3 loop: CASSFLGQGLTDTQYF. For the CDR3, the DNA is TGTGCCAGCAGTTTCCTGGGACAGGGGCTCACAGATACGCAGTATTTT.

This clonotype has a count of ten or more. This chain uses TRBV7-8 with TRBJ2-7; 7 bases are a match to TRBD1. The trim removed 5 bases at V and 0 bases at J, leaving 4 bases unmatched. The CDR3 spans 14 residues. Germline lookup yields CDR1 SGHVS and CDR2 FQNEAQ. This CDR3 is CASSPWDSSYEQYF. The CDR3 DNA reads TGTGCCAGCAGCCCGTGGGACAGCTCCTACGAGCAGTACTTC.

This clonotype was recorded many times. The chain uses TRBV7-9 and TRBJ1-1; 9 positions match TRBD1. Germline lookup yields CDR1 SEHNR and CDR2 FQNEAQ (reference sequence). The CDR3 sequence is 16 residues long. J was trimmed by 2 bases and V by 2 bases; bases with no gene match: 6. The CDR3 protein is CASSLSTGGANTEAFF. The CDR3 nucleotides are TGTGCCAGCAGCTTAAGCACAGGGGGCGCCAACACTGAAGCTTTCTTT.